The next 12 T cell receptor beta chains were all read from a single sample in a study of T cell repertoires in cytomegalovirus infection. TCRdb fed the reads into MiXCR, producing one record per CDR3 protein. The data hold roughly 990,000 distinct CDR3 sequences, with roughly 30% observed a single time. Which antigens these TCRs recognize remains unknown. The sequencing used cultured CD8+ T cells from PBMCs, collected from culture after CMV antigen stimulation. The receptors were gathered from a human donor in good health (CMV status not recorded). Some clones in this sample may be carry-over from other donors' samples.

V usage is TRBV12-3 or TRBV12-4 and J usage is TRBJ1-2; D unresolved. V was pared by 3 bases and J by 4 bases, with 12 bases between. There are 14 residues in the CDR3. CDR3 coding DNA: TGTGCCAGCAGTTTGGGGTGGGGTGCCTATGGCTACACCTTC. Translated, it gives CASSLGWGAYGYTF.

This clonotype was observed a few times. The gene calls are TRBV15 and TRBJ1-3; 8 bases map to TRBD1. The V gene end was trimmed by 7 bases and the J gene end by 2 bases; junction bases not matched to a gene: 16. Germline V gene sequence: CDR1 LNHNV, CDR2 YYDKDF (reference sequence). The CDR3 sequence is 18 residues long. CDR3 DNA sequence: TGTGCCACCAACGACCTGCTGGGAGAACAGGGGGCTGGAAACACCATATATTTT. It translates to CATNDLLGEQGAGNTIYF.

The table lists this clonotype with a few counts. This chain connects TRBV27 to TRBJ2-3; 7 bases are shared with TRBD1. This CDR3 comprises 14 residues. The germline CDR1 and CDR2 sequences are MNHEY and SMNVEV (reference sequence). The ends lost 4 bases at V and 4 bases at J; junction bases unmatched: 5. CDR3 DNA sequence: TGTGCCAGCAGTTCGACAGGGTTGCCAGATACGCAGTATTTT. Encoded protein: CASSSTGLPDTQYF.

The J gene is TRBJ2-5, the V gene TRBV7-9, with D unresolved. Germline-derived CDR1 and CDR2 are SEHNR and FQNEAQ (reference sequence). Deletions cut 7 bases from V and 4 bases from J, with 7 bases between. This CDR3 spans 11 amino acids. The CDR3 spells CASKRAETQYF. The CDR3 region has the DNA TGTGCCAGCAAACGGGCAGAGACCCAGTACTTC.

The rearrangement links TRBV11-2 to TRBJ2-7; 7 nucleotides match TRBD1. Germline CDR1 and CDR2: SGHAT and FQNNGV. J was trimmed by 6 bases and V by 5 bases; bases with no gene match: 4. The CDR3 has 12 amino acids. The CDR3: CASSQTGFEQYV. The CDR3 DNA reads as TGTGCCAGCAGCCAGACAGGGTTCGAGCAGTACGTC.

This clonotype was observed a few times. V and J are TRBV6-6 and TRBJ2-5; 9 nucleotides align to TRBD1. The CDR3 runs to 16 residues. Germline assignment: CDR1 MNHNY and CDR2 SVGAGI (reference sequence). Trimming took 1 base from V and 7 from J; bases not matched to a gene: 10. The DNA for the CDR3 is TGTGCCAGCAGTTACTGGGGACAGGGACAACCGGGGACCCAGTACTTC. Its translation: CASSYWGQGQPGTQYF.

About this clonotype: This may be a read error: a much more frequent sequence differs by one nucleotide. V and J are TRBV7-2 and TRBJ1-2; 7 bases are shared with TRBD1. CDR3 length equals 16 residues. Looked up from germline, CDR1 is SGHTA and CDR2 is FQGNSA. The trim removed 5 bases at V and 1 base at J, leaving 10 bases unmatched. Written as DNA, the CDR3 is TGTGCCAGCAGCCCCACCGGACAGGACTTTAACTATGGCTACACCTTC. It yields the protein CASSPTGQDFNYGYTF.

This clonotype was counted a few times. This CDR3 is CASSLDYRTTF. CDR3 nucleotide sequence: TGTGCCAGCAGCTTAGACTACAGGACCACCTTC. The J gene is TRBJ1-2, the V gene TRBV7-9; D is possibly TRBD1 (5 bases). This CDR3 comprises 11 residues. V was clipped by 1 base and J by 13 bases, with 10 bases between them. Germline V gene sequence: CDR1 SEHNR, CDR2 FQNEAQ (reference sequence).

This clonotype showed up many times. The rearrangement joins TRBV15 to TRBJ2-7; 10 positions match TRBD1. CDR3 length: 12 residues. V lost 8 bases to trimming and J lost 6 bases; unmatched junction nucleotides: 4. CDR1 is LNHNV, CDR2 YYDKDF, per germline (reference sequence). This chain's CDR3 is CATRDRGLEQYF. DNA for the CDR3: TGTGCCACCCGAGACAGGGGGCTCGAGCAGTACTTC.

The V call is TRBV12-3 or TRBV12-4, the J call TRBJ2-5, with 10 bases that match TRBD1. This CDR3 comprises 15 residues. The J segment lost 2 bases and the V segment lost 5 bases, leaving 5 bases of the junction unmatched. The CDR3 here is CASSRTGGPQETQYF. Here the CDR3 DNA reads TGTGCCAGCAGTAGGACAGGGGGACCGCAAGAGACCCAGTACTTC.

The DNA for the CDR3 is TGTGCCAGCAGTTACGGACAGATGGGGCCCACCGGGGAGCTGTTTTTT. The encoded protein is CASSYGQMGPTGELFF. The chain joins TRBV6-5 to TRBJ2-2, with D possibly TRBD1 on 6 matching bases. The V end lost 2 bases, the J end lost 4 bases, and 14 bases lay between the germline ends. The CDR3 contains 16 residues. Germline loops: CDR1 MNHEY, CDR2 SVGAGI.

In its sample, this clonotype was seen many times. This sequence joins TRBV7-2 and TRBJ1-6, with a weak D call TRBD1 (5 bases). This CDR3 spans 16 amino acids. V lost 5 bases and J 4 bases, leaving 15 bases between the germline ends. Germline-derived CDR1 and CDR2 are SGHTA and FQGNSA. This CDR3 reads CASSIKYRHYNSPLHF. DNA of the CDR3: TGTGCCAGCAGCATCAAATACAGGCATTATAATTCACCCCTCCACTTT.